This TCR beta chain was identified in a study of T cells in Graves' hyperthyroidism and ophthalmopathy. For the study at large: Peripheral blood collection took place at initial diagnosis, before any treatment.

TCR beta CDR3 region amplification was performed from RNA transcripts. The TCR CDR3 was amplified in a first-round RT-PCR using the HTBI primer set. TCRdb processed the multiplex PCR reads anew with MiXCR; each CDR3 protein has one entry. The sample has under 400,000 distinct CDR3 sequences, around 18% seen once. This clonotype was detected many times. The antigen remains unidentified. Germline CDR1 is MDHEN and CDR2 is SYDVKM. Losses at the gene ends were 3 bases for V and 2 bases for J; bases not matched to a gene: 4. The CDR3 length is 15 residues. Broader study findings: Blood samples included most of the expanded thyroid clonotypes exceeding 0.001.

PBMCs came from more than 9.5 ml fresh peripheral blood. This TCR was recovered from a woman aged 40 to 55 with Graves' ophthalmopathy. The chain recombines TRBV28 with TRBJ2-7; 10 bases map to TRBD1. Specimen: blood. CDR3 loop: CASSFPGQGPYEQYF. The CDR3 DNA reads as TGTGCCAGCAGTTTCCCGGGACAGGGGCCCTACGAGCAGTACTTC.